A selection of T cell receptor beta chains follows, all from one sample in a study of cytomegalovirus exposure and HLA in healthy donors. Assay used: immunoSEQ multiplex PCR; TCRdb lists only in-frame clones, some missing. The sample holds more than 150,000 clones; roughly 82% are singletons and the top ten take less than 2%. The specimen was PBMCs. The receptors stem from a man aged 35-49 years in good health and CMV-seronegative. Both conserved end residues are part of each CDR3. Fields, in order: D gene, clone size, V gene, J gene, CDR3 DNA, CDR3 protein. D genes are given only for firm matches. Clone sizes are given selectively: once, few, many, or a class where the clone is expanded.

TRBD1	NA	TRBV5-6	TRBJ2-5	TGTGCCAGCAGCTACATTACAGGGGTCGGCGAGACCCAGTACTTC	CASSYITGVGETQYF
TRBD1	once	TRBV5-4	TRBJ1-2	TGTGCCAGCAGCTTGGGCGGGACAGGGGGCGCAGGATCGGGGACCTTC	CASSLGGTGGAGSGTF
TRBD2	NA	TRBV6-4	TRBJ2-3	TGTGCCAGCAGTGACTCAGGCTTCTCGGGAGGGCCCGATACGCAGTATTTT	CASSDSGFSGGPDTQYF
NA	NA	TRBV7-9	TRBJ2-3	TGTGCCAGCAGCTTGGACAACCCTAGCACAGATACGCAGTATTTT	CASSLDNPSTDTQYF
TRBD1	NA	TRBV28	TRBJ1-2	TGTGCCAGCAGCCCCGGGACAGGGGTATTCTATGGCTACACCTTC	CASSPGTGVFYGYTF
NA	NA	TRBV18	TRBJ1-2	TGTGCCAGCTCACCCCCCGACAGGACCCGGAACTATGGCTACACCTTC	CASSPPDRTRNYGYTF
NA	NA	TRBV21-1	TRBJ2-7	TGTGCCAGCAGCACCAGACAGGGGGGGGCCTACGAGCAGTACTTC	CASSTRQGGAYEQYF
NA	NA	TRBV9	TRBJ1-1	TGTGCCAGCAGCGTAGGGAGTCCGAACACTGAAGCTTTCTTT	CASSVGSPNTEAFF
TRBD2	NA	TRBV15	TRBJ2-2	TGTGCCACTGAAGCGGGAGACACCGGGGAGCTGTTTTTT	CATEAGDTGELFF
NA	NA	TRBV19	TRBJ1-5	TGTGCCAGTAGTCGACGGAACCAGGGTTATAGCAATCAGCCCCAGCATTTT	CASSRRNQGYSNQPQHF
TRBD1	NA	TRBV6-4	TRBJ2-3	TGTGCCAGCAGCCGACAGGGTATCCTCACAGATACGCAGTATTTT	CASSRQGILTDTQYF
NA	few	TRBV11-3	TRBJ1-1	TGTGCCAGCAGCTTAGAGGCAGGTGGGGAAGCTTTCTTT	CASSLEAGGEAFF
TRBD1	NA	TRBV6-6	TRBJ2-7	TGTGCCAGCAGTTACTCGGACAGGGGACCCTACGAGCAGTACTTC	CASSYSDRGPYEQYF
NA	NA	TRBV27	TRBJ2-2	TGTGCCAGCAGTCATACTTTGATGATGTGGGAGCGGGCCGGGGAGCTGTTTTTT	CASSHTLMMWERAGELFF
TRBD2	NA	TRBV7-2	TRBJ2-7	TGTGCCAGCAGCTTAGTGAGTTTAGGCAGCGGGAGCTCCTACGAGCAGTACTTC	CASSLVSLGSGSSYEQYF
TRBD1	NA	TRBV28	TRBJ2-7	TGTGCCAGCAGTTCCGCGACAGGGGATCGGAACGAGCAGTACTTC	CASSSATGDRNEQYF
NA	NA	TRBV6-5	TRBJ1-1	TGTGCCAGCAGTTACAACAGGTACACTGAAGCTTTCTTT	CASSYNRYTEAFF
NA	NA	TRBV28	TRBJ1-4	TGTGCCAGCAGTGCCTCCAGGGGTACTGGTGAAAAACTGTTTTTT	CASSASRGTGEKLFF
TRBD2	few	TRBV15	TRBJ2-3	TGTGCCACCAGCAGAAAGAGACTAGCAATTACTAGCACAGATACGCAGTATTTT	CATSRKRLAITSTDTQYF
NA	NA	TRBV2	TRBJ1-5	TGTGCCAGCAGTGAACGACAGGCGACCCAGCATTTT	CASSERQATQHF
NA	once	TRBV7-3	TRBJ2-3	TGTGCCAGCAGCCCACAGGGAGGGTCCACAGATACGCAGTATTTT	CASSPQGGSTDTQYF
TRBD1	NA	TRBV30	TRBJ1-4	TGTGCCTATGGGACAGCAACTAATGAAAAACTGTTTTTT	CAYGTATNEKLFF
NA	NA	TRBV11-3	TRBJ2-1	TGTGCCAGCAGCTTCACAGGGTATGAGCAGTTCTTC	CASSFTGYEQFF
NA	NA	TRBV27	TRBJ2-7	TGTGCCAGCAGTTCAGGGTCTACGTACTACGAGCAGTACTTC	CASSSGSTYYEQYF
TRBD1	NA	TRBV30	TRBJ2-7	TGTGCCTGGAGTGCGGACAGGGGATACGAGCAGTACTTC	CAWSADRGYEQYF
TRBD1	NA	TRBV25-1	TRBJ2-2	TGTGCCAGCAGTGCTAACAGGGGGCGCGGCGGGGAGCTGTTTTTT	CASSANRGRGGELFF
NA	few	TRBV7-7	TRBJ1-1	TGTGCTAGCAGCCTTACAGGGAACACTGAAGCTTTCTTT	CASSLTGNTEAFF
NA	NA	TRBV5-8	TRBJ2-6	TGTGCCACCCCTTTTGGACACTCTGTATCCTCTGGGGCCAACGTCCTGACTTTC	CATPFGHSVSSGANVLTF
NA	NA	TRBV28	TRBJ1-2	TGTGCCAGCAGTTCGTACTCGACGGGAATGAACTATGGCTACACCTTC	CASSSYSTGMNYGYTF
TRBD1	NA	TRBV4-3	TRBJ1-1	TGCGCCAGCAGCCAAGGCGGGACAGGTCCCCTTTTCACTTTCTTT	CASSQGGTGPLFTFF
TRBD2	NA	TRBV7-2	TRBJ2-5	TGTGCCAGCAGCTCCACCTGGGGGGGGTTGAGGGAGACCCAGTACTTC	CASSSTWGGLRETQYF
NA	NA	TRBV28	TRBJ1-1	TGTGCCAGCAGTAACAGGGTCACTGAAGCTTTCTTT	CASSNRVTEAFF
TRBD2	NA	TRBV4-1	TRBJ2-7	TGCGCCAGCAGCCAAGGCGGGAGTCTCTACGAGCAGTACTTC	CASSQGGSLYEQYF
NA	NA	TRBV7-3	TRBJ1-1	TGTGCCAGCAGTCTTGATAGGAACACTGAAGCTTTCTTT	CASSLDRNTEAFF
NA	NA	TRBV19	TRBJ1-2	TGTGCCAGTAGTACAACAAAGAGGATTGGCTACACCTTC	CASSTTKRIGYTF